One sample yielded the 23 T cell receptor beta chains listed below, sequenced in a study of response to subunit inactivated influenza vaccine (dated by TCRdb to 2016 to 2018). Receptor amplification or capture employed RT-PCR. Sequencing was carried out with an Illumina HiSeq 2500. Using fastp trimming at Q25 and MiXCR clonotype assembly, TCRdb reanalyzed the public sequencing data and kept in-frame beta chains. Identical CDR3 protein sequences are pooled into one entry, listed with their most common genes and DNA. The sample table holds under 750,000 distinct CDR3 sequences, of which 12% were seen once. 10% of the sample is in the top ten clones. Specimen: PBMCs from blood, collected on the day of vaccination. The origin of the receptors is a man aged 45-60 years who received an inactivated influenza vaccine. Donor details come from another sample of the same person, matched by shared clones.

This clonotype occurred a few times. This rearrangement joins TRBV12-3 or TRBV12-4 to TRBJ1-3; D is unclear. The CDR3 has 18 residues. Trimming stripped 1 base from V and 0 bases from J, with 16 bases between. This CDR3 reads CASSLDWAGTHSGNTIYF. In DNA form, the CDR3 reads TGTGCCAGCAGTTTAGATTGGGCGGGAACCCACTCTGGAAACACCATATATTTT.

This clonotype was seen a few times. V usage is TRBV3-1 and J usage is TRBJ2-1, with TRBD2 matching 7 bases. CDR1 is LGHDT, CDR2 YNNKEL, per germline (reference sequence). V lost 1 base to trimming and J lost 2 bases; unmatched junction nucleotides: 5. This CDR3 region has 16 residues. DNA of the CDR3: TGTGCCAGCAGCCAAGCCTGGGGGGGAGCCTACAATGAGCAGTTCTTC. Translation: CASSQAWGGAYNEQFF.

The chain is built from TRBV10-3 and TRBJ2-7, with 7 bases lining up with TRBD2. This CDR3 spans 14 amino acids. CDR1 and CDR2 from the germline V gene are ENHRY and SYGVKD. Unmatched junction bases numbered 1, after V lost 1 base and J lost 1 base. The CDR3 DNA is TGTGCCATCAGTGAGTTCGGGGGGTCCTACGAGCAGTACTTC. Protein sequence: CAISEFGGSYEQYF.

This clonotype turned up a few times. The rearrangement joins TRBV4-2 to TRBJ2-3; 10 bases line up with TRBD2. The CDR3 covers 15 residues. J gave up 5 bases and V 2 bases, and 4 bases lay outside the gene matches. CDR1 LGHNA and CDR2 YNFKEQ come from the germline V gene. This CDR3 is CASSQLAGVQDTQYF. In DNA, the CDR3 is TGTGCCAGCAGCCAACTAGCGGGAGTACAAGATACGCAGTATTTT.

The V call is TRBV10-3, the J call TRBJ2-7; D ambiguous. The V end lost 0 bases, the J end lost 3 bases, and 3 bases lay between the germline ends. Per germline, CDR1 ENHRY and CDR2 SYGVKD. The length of the CDR3 is 12 residues. CDR3 protein: CAISESYYEQYF. CDR3 nucleotide sequence: TGTGCCATCAGTGAGTCCTACTACGAGCAGTACTTC.

The chain uses TRBV25-1 and TRBJ2-1; 7 bases map to TRBD1. The J segment lost 7 bases and the V segment lost 6 bases, leaving 6 bases of the junction unmatched. There are 13 residues in the CDR3. The germline gives CDR1 MGHDK, CDR2 SYGVNS. The DNA of the CDR3 is TGTGCCAGCAGAGACCCAGGGGGAAATGAGCAGTTCTTC. Its protein is CASRDPGGNEQFF.

This clonotype was detected a few times. The J gene is TRBJ2-1, the V gene TRBV20-1; perhaps TRBD1 as D (7 bases). The germline V and J ends were trimmed by 0 bases and 5 bases, with 17 bases remaining between them. Germline V CDR1 and CDR2: DFQATT, SNEGSKA (reference sequence). The CDR3 totals 16 residues. CDR3 amino acids: CSAREGFQGGDNEQFF. The CDR3 nucleotides read TGCAGTGCTAGAGAGGGCTTTCAGGGGGGAGACAATGAGCAGTTCTTC.

Only a few counts were recorded for this clonotype. The V gene is TRBV4-3, the J gene TRBJ2-1; TRBD2 agrees at 8 bases. With V trimmed by 0 bases and J by 12 bases, 13 bases remained unmatched. The CDR3 covers 16 residues. Germline lookup yields CDR1 LGHNA and CDR2 YSLEER. CDR3 sequence (DNA): TGCGCCAGCAGCCAAGAACCGGGACTAGGCCTAACATCGCAGTTCTTC. Protein sequence: CASSQEPGLGLTSQFF.

Note on this clonotype: At one end the junction does not follow the germline gene, possibly because of a read error. V usage is TRBV4-2 and J usage is TRBJ2-3; 15 bases line up with TRBD2. CDR1 and CDR2 from the germline V gene are LGHNA and YNFKEQ. This CDR3 region has 20 residues. The CDR3 DNA reads as TGTGCCAGCAGCCCGACCCGAACTTGGACTAGCGGGGGGGGCACAGATACGCACTATTTT. Translation: CASSPTRTWTSGGGTDTHYF.

The gene calls are TRBV2 and TRBJ2-7; 8 nucleotides align to TRBD1. The germline gives CDR1 SNHLY, CDR2 FYNNEI. V dropped 11 bases and J dropped 7; count of bases not matched to a gene: 31. The CDR3 loop spans 19 amino acids. The CDR3 nucleotides read TGTGCCCTCTGCTCGCGAGACAGGGGCAGGGGGAGCGACCTTCTGGAGCAGTACTTC. Translation: CALCSRDRGRGSDLLEQYF.

This clonotype was picked up a small number of times. V usage is TRBV2 and J usage is TRBJ2-2, with D perhaps matching TRBD2 (6 bases). The germline CDR1 and CDR2 sequences are SNHLY and FYNNEI. V shed 7 bases and J shed 4 bases, with 19 bases lying between them. The CDR3 is 16 residues long. The DNA of the CDR3 is TGTGCCAGCATCGGGCCCAGGGAGGCGTCCACCGGGGAGCTGTTTTTT. The encoded protein is CASIGPREASTGELFF.

This clonotype was recorded at least ten times. The rearrangement joins TRBV5-6 to TRBJ1-5; tentative D call: TRBD1 (6 bases). There are 15 residues in the CDR3. V gave up 3 bases and J gave up 4 bases, with 14 bases separating them. The germline CDR1 and CDR2 sequences are SGHDT and YYEEEE. CDR3 coding DNA: TGTGCCAGCAGCTCCCGGATTACAGGGAATCAGCCCCAGCATTTT. It codes for CASSSRITGNQPQHF. The full variable domain, in which reference TRBV5-6 and TRBJ1-5 provide the parts outside the CDR3, is DAGVTQSPTHLIKTRGQQVTLRCSPKSGHDTVSWYQQALGQGPQFIFQYYEEEERQRGNFPDRFSGHQFPNYSSELNVNALLLGDSALYLCASSSRITGNQPQHFGDGTRLSIL.

This chain joins TRBV11-2 and TRBJ2-1, with 10 bases matching TRBD2. J lost 6 bases, V lost 2 bases, and 1 base had no gene match. CDR1 SGHAT and CDR2 FQNNGV come from the germline V gene. The CDR3 has 14 amino acids. CDR3 in DNA: TGTGCCAGCAGCTTAAGCGGGAGGGCCAATGAGCAGTTCTTC. Translation gives CASSLSGRANEQFF.

The V and J genes are TRBV7-6 and TRBJ2-1; 11 nucleotides align to TRBD2. Germline lookup yields CDR1 SGHVS and CDR2 FNYEAQ. The CDR3 length is 14 residues. V lost 2 bases, J lost 9 bases, and 3 bases stayed unmatched. The CDR3 DNA follows: TGTGCCAGCAGCTTAATGGGACTAGCGGTTGAGCAGTTCTTC. Encoded protein: CASSLMGLAVEQFF.

The CDR3 spells CASSYPAGGVSYEQYF. As DNA, the CDR3 is TGTGCCAGCAGTTACCCGGCAGGGGGTGTCTCCTACGAGCAGTACTTC. The rearrangement uses TRBV6-2 or TRBV6-3 and TRBJ2-7, with 7 bases matching TRBD1. The germline CDR1 and CDR2 sequences are MNHEY and SVGEGT. This CDR3 contains 16 residues. J was trimmed by 0 bases and V by 2 bases; bases with no gene match: 7.

The rearrangement joins TRBV20-1 to TRBJ1-1, with 10 bases fitting TRBD1. Trimming took 5 bases from V and 3 from J; bases not matched to a gene: 6. Looked up from germline, CDR1 is DFQATT and CDR2 is SNEGSKA (reference sequence). The CDR3 spans 14 residues. The CDR3 coding sequence is TGCAGTGCTGACAGGGGGCTAAAAGACACTGAAGCTTTCTTT. This sequence encodes CSADRGLKDTEAFF.

J is TRBJ2-1 and V is TRBV7-9; a weak D match, TRBD1 (6 bases). V lost 1 base and J 9 bases, leaving 10 bases between the germline ends. The CDR3 is 13 residues long. The germline V gene encodes CDR1 SEHNR and CDR2 FQNEAQ (reference sequence). DNA for the CDR3: TGTGCCAGCAGCTTAGGCAGGGGTCTTGAGCAGTTCTTC. It encodes CASSLGRGLEQFF.

This chain connects TRBV20-1 to TRBJ2-7, with a possible D match to TRBD1 (5 bases). V gave up 1 base and J gave up 3 bases, with 13 bases separating them. The CDR3 runs 14 residues. Germline loops: CDR1 DFQATT, CDR2 SNEGSKA (reference sequence). The CDR3 coding sequence is TGCAGTGCTAGAGGGGTTAGGGGCGACTACGAGCAGTACTTC. This sequence encodes CSARGVRGDYEQYF.

The count of this clonotype is one. The J gene is TRBJ2-7, the V gene TRBV6-1, with 9 positions matching TRBD2. Germline V gene lookup returns CDR1 MNHNS and CDR2 SASEGT. Germline trimming cut 6 bases from V and 5 bases from J; bases unmatched to any gene: 5. This CDR3 comprises 13 residues. The CDR3 region is CASRGAGGNEQYF. DNA for the CDR3: TGTGCCAGCAGAGGAGCGGGAGGTAACGAGCAGTACTTC.

This clonotype was seen only a few times. The DNA for the CDR3 is TGTGCCAGCACCCTCCCCCTAGGCAGAAACACAGATACGCAGTATTTT. It is translated as CASTLPLGRNTDTQYF. This chain links TRBV12-3 or TRBV12-4 with TRBJ2-3; D unclear. Trimming cost V 7 bases and J 2 bases, with 19 bases left between them. The CDR3 extends over 16 amino acids.

The chain combines TRBV20-1 with TRBJ2-5; D perhaps matches TRBD1 (6 bases). The CDR3 runs to 16 residues. The germline V and J ends were trimmed by 1 base and 1 base, with 16 bases remaining between them. The germline V gene encodes CDR1 DFQATT and CDR2 SNEGSKA (reference sequence). CDR3: CSARVPGHILQETQYF. DNA for the CDR3: TGCAGTGCTAGAGTACCGGGACACATCCTCCAAGAGACCCAGTACTTC.

This rearrangement joins TRBV2 to TRBJ2-5; D ambiguous. CDR1 and CDR2 from the germline V gene are SNHLY and FYNNEI. This CDR3 contains 11 residues. V was shortened by 6 bases and J by 5 bases, with 7 bases between the two germline ends. CDR3 nucleotide sequence: TGTGCCAGCAGGGTGAGGGAGACCCAGTACTTC. Protein sequence: CASRVRETQYF.

The chain combines TRBV28 with TRBJ1-2; D not resolved. The CDR3 has 11 residues. Deletions cut 4 bases from V and 7 bases from J, with 7 bases between. Germline CDR1 reads MDHEN; CDR2 reads SYDVKM. The CDR3 DNA reads as TGTGCCAGCAGTTCCCCATCTGGCTACACCTTC. Its translation: CASSSPSGYTF.